This T cell receptor beta chain was identified in a study of blood T cell repertoires in COVID-19. About the study: The study drew acute and convalescent COVID-19 samples from the United States, Italy and Spain. PBMCs, B-cell-depleted T cells, or T cells provided the cDNA or gDNA that made up the material.

The germline V gene encodes CDR1 SGHVS and CDR2 FNYEAQ. Trimming removed 1 base at V and 5 bases at J, with 9 bases between. The CDR3 extends over 13 amino acids. In the original workflow: The authors estimated nucleated cell counts from reference gene primer amplification. Profiled with immunoSEQ multiplex PCR; TCRdb holds only in-frame clones, not every one. V and J calls and clone size are as listed in that table; D and trimming were resolved from the DNA. Of 24,000 or so clones listed, around 87% are singletons. Only one count was recorded for this clone. Material for sequencing was peripheral blood. The source is a human donor with active COVID-19. The donor label of this sample is uncertain. This chain uses TRBV7-6 with TRBJ2-7; D is perhaps TRBD2 (5 bases). Here the CDR3 reads CASSLGTWDEQYF. DNA of the CDR3: TGTGCCAGCAGCTTAGGGACTTGGGACGAGCAGTACTTC.